This T cell receptor beta chain was retrieved from a study of cytomegalovirus exposure and HLA in healthy donors. Concerning this clone itself: What it binds is not known.

Findings and limits, study-wide: Generally TCR sequences proved uncommon, though certain public TCRs appeared in numerous donors. Presence/absence analyses supposed approximately even sequencing depth among donors. Later on, an analysis tied approximately 17,000 TCR beta sequences to HLA alleles at 0.05 false discovery rate. Within an earlier analysis, most TCR beta V segments proved productive either about 90% or about 30% of the time.

Germline CDR1 reads LGHNA; CDR2 reads YNFKEQ. V lost 3 bases, J lost 6 bases, and 18 bases lay in between. The CDR3 consists of 16 residues. The study ran its PCR with 60 Vbeta and 13 Jbeta primers. Assay used: immunoSEQ multiplex PCR; TCRdb lists only in-frame clones, some missing. In the table there are about 150,000 clones, less than 80% of which are singletons. The clonotype originates from a man aged 30 to 45 in good health and CMV-seronegative. Sequenced material: PBMCs. V usage is TRBV4-2 and J usage is TRBJ2-1; D is possibly TRBD2 (6 bases). CDR3 nucleotide sequence: TGTGCCAGCAGCCAGACGGGGGACTTATCGTCCAATGAGCAGTTCTTC. Its protein is CASSQTGDLSSNEQFF.